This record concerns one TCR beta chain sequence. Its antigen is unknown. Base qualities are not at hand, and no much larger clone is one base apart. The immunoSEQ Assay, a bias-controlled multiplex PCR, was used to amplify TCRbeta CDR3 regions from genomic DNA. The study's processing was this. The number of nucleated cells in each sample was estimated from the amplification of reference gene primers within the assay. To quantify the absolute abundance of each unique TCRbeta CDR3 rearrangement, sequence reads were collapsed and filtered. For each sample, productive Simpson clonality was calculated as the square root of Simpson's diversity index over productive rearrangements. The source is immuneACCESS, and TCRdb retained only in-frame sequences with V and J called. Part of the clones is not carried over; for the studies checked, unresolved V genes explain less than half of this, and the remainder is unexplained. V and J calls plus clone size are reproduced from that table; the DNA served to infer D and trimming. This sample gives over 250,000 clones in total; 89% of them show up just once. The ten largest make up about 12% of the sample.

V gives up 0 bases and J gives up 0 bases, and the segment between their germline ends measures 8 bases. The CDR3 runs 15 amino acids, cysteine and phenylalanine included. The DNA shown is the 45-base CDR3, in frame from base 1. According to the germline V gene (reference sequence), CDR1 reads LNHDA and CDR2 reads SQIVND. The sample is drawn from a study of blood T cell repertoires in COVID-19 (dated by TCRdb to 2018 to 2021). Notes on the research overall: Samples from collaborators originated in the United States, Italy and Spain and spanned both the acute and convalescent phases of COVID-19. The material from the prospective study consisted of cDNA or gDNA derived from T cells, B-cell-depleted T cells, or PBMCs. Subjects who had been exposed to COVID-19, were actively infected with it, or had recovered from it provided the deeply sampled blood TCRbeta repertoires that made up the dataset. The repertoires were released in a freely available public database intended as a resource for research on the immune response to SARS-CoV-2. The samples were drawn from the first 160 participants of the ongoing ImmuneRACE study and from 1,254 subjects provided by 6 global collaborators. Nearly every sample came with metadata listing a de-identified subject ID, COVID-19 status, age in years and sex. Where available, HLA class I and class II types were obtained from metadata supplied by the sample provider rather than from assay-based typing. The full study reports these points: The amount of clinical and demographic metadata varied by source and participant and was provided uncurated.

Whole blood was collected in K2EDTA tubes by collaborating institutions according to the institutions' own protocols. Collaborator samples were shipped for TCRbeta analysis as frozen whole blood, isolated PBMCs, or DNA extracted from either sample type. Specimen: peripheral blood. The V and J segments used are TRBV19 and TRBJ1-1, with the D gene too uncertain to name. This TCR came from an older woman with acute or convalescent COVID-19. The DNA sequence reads TGTGCCAGTAGTATAGACTTAGCCTTGAACACTGAAGCTTTCTTT. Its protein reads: CASSIDLALNTEAFF.